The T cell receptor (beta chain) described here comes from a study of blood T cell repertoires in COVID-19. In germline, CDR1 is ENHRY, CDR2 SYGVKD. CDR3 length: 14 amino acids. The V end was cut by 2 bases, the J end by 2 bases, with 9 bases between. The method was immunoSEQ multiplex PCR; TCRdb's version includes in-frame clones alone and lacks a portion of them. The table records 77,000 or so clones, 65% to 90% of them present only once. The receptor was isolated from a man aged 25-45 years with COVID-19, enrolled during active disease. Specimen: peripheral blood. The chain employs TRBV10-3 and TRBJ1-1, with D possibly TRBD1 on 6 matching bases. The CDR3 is CAISEGTLNTEAFF. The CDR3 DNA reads TGTGCCATCAGTGAGGGGACACTAAACACTGAAGCTTTCTTT.